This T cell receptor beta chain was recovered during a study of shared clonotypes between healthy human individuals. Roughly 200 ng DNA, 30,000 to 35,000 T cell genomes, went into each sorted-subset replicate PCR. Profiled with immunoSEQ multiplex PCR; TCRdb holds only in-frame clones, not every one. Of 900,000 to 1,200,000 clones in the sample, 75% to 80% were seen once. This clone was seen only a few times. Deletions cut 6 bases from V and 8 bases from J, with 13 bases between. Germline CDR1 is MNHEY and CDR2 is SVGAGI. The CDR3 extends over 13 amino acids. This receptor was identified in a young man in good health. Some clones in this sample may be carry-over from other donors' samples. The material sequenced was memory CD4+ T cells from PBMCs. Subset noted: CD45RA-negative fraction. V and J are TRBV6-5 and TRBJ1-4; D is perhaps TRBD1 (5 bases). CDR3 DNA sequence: TGTGCCAGCAGCGAGGGGAAGCGGGAAAAACTGTTTTTT. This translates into CASSEGKREKLFF.